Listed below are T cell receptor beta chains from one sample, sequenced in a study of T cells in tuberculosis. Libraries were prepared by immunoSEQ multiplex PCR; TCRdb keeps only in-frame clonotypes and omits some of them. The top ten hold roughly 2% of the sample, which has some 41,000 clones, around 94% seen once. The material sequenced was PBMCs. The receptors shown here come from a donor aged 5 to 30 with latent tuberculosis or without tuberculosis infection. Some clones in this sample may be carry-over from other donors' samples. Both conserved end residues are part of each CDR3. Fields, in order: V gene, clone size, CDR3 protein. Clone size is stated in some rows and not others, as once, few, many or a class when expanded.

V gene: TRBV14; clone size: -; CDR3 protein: CASSQVARGETQYF
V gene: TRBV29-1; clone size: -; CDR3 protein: CSAQGGSNTEAFF
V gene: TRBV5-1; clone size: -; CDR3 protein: CASSTQGGQGNTIYF
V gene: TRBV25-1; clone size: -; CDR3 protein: CASGPSGLPNQPQHF
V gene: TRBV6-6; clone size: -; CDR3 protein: CASSPGTGYSYEQYF
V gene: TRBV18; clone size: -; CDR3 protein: CASSALSTGQNTEAFF
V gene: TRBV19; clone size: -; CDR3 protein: CATNDRGSGNTIYF
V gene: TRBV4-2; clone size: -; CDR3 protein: CASSQEWAASNYGYTF
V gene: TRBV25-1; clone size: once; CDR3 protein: CASSSSRDSSYEQYF
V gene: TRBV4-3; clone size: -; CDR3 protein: CASSLGMGGTEAFF
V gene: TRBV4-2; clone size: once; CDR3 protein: CASSQLAGEVDTQYF
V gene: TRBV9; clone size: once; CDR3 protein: CASSESGRAYEQYF
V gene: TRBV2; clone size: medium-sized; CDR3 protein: CASSSTANYGYTF
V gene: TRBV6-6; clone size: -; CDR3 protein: CASSYPGLAGVEQYF
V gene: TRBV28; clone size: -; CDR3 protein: CASSLRWTEAYEQYF
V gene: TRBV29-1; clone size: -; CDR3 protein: CSVVGGGRSTDTQYF
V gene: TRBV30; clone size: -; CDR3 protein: CAWSMDSYNEQFF
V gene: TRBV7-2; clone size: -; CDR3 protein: CASSRQGRMNTEAFF
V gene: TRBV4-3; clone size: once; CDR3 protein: CASSHSSGGSTDTQYF
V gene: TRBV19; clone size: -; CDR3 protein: CASSITSGSTDTQYF
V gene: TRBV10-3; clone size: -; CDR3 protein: CAISESMPGLAEQETQYF
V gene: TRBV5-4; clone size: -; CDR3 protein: CASRPSSGGSFGYTF
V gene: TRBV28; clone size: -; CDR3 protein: CASSLAQRSSYEQYF
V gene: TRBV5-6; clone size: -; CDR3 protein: CASSFGGSSYEQYF
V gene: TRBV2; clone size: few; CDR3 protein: CASRQGANEKLFF
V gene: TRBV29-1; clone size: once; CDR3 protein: CSVLRQGNTEAFF
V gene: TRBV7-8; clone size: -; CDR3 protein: CASSLQGATGELFF
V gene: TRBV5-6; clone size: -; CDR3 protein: CASSSITGSYTF
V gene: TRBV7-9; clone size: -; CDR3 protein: CASSPDSSPYEQYF
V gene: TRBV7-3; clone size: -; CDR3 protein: CASSLTLSAPDTQYF
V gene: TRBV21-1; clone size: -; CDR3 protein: CASSNGDRVGDEKLFF
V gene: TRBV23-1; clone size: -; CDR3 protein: CASSQSASIDRAGVYDEQFF
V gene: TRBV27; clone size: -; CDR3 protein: CASSLLAGGSSDGELFF
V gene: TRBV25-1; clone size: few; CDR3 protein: CASSHTGSGYTF
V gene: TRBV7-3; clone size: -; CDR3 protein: CASTSGLGNEQFF
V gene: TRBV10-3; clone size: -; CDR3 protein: CAISEDRGNQPQHF
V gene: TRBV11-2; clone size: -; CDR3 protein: CASSYGPDSINTGELFF
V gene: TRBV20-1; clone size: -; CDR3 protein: CSGKLADTQYF
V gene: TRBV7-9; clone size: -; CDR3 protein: CASSLISRGDSYEQYF
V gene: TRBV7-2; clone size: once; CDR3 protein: CASSLAQNSPTRNTIYF
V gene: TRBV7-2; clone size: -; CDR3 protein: CASSLRQAPYEQYF
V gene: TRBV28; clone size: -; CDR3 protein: CASSPYGSGRRNEQYF
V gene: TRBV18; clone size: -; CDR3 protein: CASSPPLVTPGNTEAFF
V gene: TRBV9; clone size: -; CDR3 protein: CASSPGLAGWRGTDTQYF
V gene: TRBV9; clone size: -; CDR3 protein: CASSDEHYNEQFF